This T cell receptor (beta chain) was observed in a study of blood T cell repertoires in COVID-19. Whole-study context: Samples taken during acute and convalescent COVID-19 were collected in the United States, Italy and Spain.

Ages ranged from roughly 18 to 100 years, with residence in more than 20 US areas. The CDR3 is 15 amino acids. Germline assignment: CDR1 MNHEY and CDR2 SVGEGT. V was pared by 6 bases and J by 1 base, with 4 bases of the junction left unmatched. Methods used by the authors: Cell counts per sample came from amplifying reference gene primers. Repertoires were generated with immunoSEQ multiplex PCR, while TCRdb's copy carries only in-frame clones and drops some. From that table come the V and J calls and clone size; the DNA was used to work out D and trimming. The sample holds over 120,000 clones, over 75% seen once.

Sequences were obtained from PBMCs or T cells enriched from blood (not recorded which). This chain connects TRBV6-2 or TRBV6-3 to TRBJ1-5; 9 nucleotides align to TRBD1. The sequence was collected from a woman between 45 and 60 years old who had recovered from COVID-19. In DNA, the CDR3 is TGTGCCAGCAGCCTACAGGGGGCGAGCAATCAGCCCCAGCATTTT. It is translated as CASSLQGASNQPQHF.